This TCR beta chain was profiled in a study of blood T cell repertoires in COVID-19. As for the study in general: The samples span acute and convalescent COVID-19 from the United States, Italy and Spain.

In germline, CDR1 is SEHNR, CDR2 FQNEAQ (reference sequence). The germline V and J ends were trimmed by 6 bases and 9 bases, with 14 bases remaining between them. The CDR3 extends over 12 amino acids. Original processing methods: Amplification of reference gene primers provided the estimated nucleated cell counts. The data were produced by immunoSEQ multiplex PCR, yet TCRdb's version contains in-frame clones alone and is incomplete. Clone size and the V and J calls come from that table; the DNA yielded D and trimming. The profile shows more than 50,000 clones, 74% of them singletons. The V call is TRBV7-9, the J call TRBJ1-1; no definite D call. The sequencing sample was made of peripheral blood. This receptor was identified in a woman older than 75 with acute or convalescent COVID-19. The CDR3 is CASSQDFPQAFF. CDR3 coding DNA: TGTGCCAGCAGTCAGGATTTCCCCCAAGCTTTCTTT.